This TCR beta chain was observed in a study of siplizumab effects on memory and regulatory T cells. Study-wide points: Proliferating Tregs in siplizumab cultures were never verified as suppressive.

On this clone: The target antigen is unknown.

Per sample, around 91,000 TCR templates were assayed. Assay: immunoSEQ multiplex PCR; the TCRdb copy retains only in-frame clones and omits some. The repertoire holds 50,000 or so clones, with 95% to 98% as singletons. The CDR3 is 18 amino acids. Germline V CDR1 and CDR2: LNHNV, YYDKDF (reference sequence). Trimming left V 5 bases short and J 2 bases short, with 21 bases between. The sample taken for sequencing was naive CD4+ T cells sorted from blood. The clonotype comes from a human donor in good health. The J gene is TRBJ2-2, the V gene TRBV15; D perhaps matches TRBD1 (6 bases). The CDR3 spells CATSASLSGTPNTGELFF. As DNA, the CDR3 is TGTGCCACCAGCGCGAGCCTTTCCGGGACACCTAACACCGGGGAGCTGTTTTTT.